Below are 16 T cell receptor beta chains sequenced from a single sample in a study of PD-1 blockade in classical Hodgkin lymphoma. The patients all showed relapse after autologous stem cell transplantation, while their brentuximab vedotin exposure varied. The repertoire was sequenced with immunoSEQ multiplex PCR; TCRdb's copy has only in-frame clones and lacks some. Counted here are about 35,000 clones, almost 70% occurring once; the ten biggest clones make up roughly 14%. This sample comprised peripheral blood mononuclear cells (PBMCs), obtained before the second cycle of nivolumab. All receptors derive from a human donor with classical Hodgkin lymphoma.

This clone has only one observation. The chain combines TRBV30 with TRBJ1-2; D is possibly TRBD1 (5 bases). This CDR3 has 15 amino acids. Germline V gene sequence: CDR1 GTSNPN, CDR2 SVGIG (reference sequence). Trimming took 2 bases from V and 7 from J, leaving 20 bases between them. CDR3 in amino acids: CAWSIIGAGLAGYTF. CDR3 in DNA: TGTGCCTGGAGTATTATAGGGGCTGGGCTGGCTGGCTACACCTTC.

The CDR3 loop is CASSQEGQRRAYEQYF. The DNA of the CDR3 is TGCGCCAGCAGCCAAGAAGGACAGCGGAGGGCCTACGAGCAGTACTTC. V is TRBV4-3 and J is TRBJ2-7; possibly TRBD1 or TRBD2 for D (6 bases each). V was clipped by 0 bases and J by 2 bases, with 14 bases between them. Germline CDR1 is LGHNA and CDR2 is YSLEER. This CDR3 is 16 amino acids long.

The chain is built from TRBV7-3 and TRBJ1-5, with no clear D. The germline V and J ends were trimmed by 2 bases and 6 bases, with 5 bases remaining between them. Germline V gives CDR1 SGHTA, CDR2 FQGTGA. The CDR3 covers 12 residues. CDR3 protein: CASSLGSQPQHF. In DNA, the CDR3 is TGTGCCAGCAGCTTAGGGAGTCAGCCCCAGCATTTT.

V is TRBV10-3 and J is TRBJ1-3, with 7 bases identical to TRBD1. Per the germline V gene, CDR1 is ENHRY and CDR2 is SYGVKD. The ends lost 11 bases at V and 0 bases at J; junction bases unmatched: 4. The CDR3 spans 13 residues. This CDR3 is CASQGNSGNTIYF. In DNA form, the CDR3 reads TGTGCCTCACAGGGGAACTCTGGAAACACCATATATTTT.

This CDR3 is CASSQFAGGSSYEQYF. CDR3 DNA: TGCGCCAGCAGCCAGTTCGCGGGAGGATCCTCCTACGAGCAGTACTTC. V usage is TRBV4-3 and J usage is TRBJ2-7, with 8 bases fitting TRBD2. Germline values: CDR1 LGHNA, CDR2 YSLEER. The J segment lost 0 bases and the V segment lost 3 bases, leaving 7 bases of the junction unmatched. This CDR3 spans 16 amino acids.

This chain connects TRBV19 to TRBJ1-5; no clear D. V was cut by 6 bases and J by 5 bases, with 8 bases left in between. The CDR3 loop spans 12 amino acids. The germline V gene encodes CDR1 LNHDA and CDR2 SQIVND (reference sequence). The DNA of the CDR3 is TGTGCCAGTAGCCACACAGATCAGCCCCAGCATTTT. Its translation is CASSHTDQPQHF. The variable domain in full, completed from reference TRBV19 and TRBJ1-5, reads DGGITQSPKYLFRKEGQNVTLSCEQNLNHDAMYWYRQDPGQGLRLIYYSQIVNDFQKGDIAEGYSVSREKKESFPLTVTSAQKNPTAFYLCASSHTDQPQHFGDGTRLSIL.

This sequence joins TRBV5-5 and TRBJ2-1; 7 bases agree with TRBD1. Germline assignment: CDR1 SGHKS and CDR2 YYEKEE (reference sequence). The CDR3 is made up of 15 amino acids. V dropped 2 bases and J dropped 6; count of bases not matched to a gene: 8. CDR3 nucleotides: TGTGCCAGCAGCTTTGCAGGGGGAACCACCAATGAGCAGTTCTTC. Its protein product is CASSFAGGTTNEQFF.

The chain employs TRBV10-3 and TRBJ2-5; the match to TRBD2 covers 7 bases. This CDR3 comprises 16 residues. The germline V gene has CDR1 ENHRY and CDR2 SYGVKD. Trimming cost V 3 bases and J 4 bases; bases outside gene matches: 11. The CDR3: CAISDVVGPGGETQYF. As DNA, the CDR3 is TGTGCCATCAGTGATGTGGTAGGCCCGGGGGGAGAGACCCAGTACTTC.

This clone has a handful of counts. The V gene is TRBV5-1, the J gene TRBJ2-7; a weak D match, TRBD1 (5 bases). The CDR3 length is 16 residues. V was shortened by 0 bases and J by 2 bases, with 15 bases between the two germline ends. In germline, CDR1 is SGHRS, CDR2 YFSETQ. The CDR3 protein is CASSLGTLQRAYEQYF. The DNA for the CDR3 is TGCGCCAGCAGCTTGGGGACATTACAACGAGCCTACGAGCAGTACTTC.

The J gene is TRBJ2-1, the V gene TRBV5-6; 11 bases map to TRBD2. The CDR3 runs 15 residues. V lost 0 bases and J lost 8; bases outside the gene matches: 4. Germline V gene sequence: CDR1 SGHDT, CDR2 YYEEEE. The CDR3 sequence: CASSLGLAGRYEQFF. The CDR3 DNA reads TGTGCCAGCAGCTTGGGACTAGCGGGAAGATATGAGCAGTTCTTC.

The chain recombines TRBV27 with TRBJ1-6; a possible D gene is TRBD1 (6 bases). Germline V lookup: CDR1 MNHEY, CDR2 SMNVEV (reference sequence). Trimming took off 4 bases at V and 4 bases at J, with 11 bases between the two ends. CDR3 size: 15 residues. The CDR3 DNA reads TGTGCCAGCAGTTACGACAGGCAATATAATTCACCCCTCCACTTT. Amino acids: CASSYDRQYNSPLHF.

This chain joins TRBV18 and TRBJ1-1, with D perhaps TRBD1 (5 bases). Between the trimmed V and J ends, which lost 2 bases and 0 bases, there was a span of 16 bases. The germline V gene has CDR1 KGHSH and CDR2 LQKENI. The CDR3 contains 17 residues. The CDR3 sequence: CASSPGSPTGMNTEAFF. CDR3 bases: TGTGCCAGCTCACCAGGATCCCCCACAGGTATGAACACTGAAGCTTTCTTT.

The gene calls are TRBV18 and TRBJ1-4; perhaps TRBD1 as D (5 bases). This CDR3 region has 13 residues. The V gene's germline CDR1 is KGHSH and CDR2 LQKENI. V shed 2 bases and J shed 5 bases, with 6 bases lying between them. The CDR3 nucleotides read TGTGCCAGCTCACCAGACAGAAATGAAAAACTGTTTTTT. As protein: CASSPDRNEKLFF.

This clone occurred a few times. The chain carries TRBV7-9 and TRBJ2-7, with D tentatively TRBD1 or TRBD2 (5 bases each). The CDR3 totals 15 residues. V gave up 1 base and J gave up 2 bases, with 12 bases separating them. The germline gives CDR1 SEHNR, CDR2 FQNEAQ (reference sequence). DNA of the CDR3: TGTGCCAGCAGCTTAGAAGGGACGCTGGCCTACGAGCAGTACTTC. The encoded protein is CASSLEGTLAYEQYF.

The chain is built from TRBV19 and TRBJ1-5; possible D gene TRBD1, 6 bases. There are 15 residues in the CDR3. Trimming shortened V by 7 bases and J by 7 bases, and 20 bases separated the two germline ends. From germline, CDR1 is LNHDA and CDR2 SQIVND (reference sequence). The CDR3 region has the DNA TGTGCCAGTACCTCGGGGGGCGGTAGGGGACAGCCCCAGCATTTT. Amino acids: CASTSGGGRGQPQHF.

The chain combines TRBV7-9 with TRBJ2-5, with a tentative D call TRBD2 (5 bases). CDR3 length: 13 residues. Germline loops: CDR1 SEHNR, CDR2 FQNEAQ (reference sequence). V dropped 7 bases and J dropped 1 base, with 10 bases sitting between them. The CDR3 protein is CASTPSGQETQYF. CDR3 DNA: TGTGCCAGCACCCCGAGCGGCCAAGAGACCCAGTACTTC.